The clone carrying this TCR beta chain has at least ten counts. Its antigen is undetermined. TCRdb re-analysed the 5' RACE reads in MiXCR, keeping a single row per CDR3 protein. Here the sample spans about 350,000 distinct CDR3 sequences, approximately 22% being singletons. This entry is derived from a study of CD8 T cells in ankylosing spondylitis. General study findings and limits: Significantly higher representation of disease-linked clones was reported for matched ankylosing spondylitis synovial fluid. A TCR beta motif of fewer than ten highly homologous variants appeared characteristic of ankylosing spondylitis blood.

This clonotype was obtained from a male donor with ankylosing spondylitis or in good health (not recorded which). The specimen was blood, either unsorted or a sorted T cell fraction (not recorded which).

CDR3 amino acids: CSARDLEVSTGELFF. The CDR3 coding sequence is TGCAGTGCTAGAGATCTGGAGGTATCCACCGGGGAGCTGTTTTTT. V is TRBV20-1 and J is TRBJ2-2; tentative D call: TRBD2 (5 bases). The V gene's germline CDR1 is DFQATT and CDR2 SNEGSKA (reference sequence). This CDR3 is 15 amino acids long. Trimming shortened V by 0 bases and J by 4 bases, and 12 bases separated the two germline ends.